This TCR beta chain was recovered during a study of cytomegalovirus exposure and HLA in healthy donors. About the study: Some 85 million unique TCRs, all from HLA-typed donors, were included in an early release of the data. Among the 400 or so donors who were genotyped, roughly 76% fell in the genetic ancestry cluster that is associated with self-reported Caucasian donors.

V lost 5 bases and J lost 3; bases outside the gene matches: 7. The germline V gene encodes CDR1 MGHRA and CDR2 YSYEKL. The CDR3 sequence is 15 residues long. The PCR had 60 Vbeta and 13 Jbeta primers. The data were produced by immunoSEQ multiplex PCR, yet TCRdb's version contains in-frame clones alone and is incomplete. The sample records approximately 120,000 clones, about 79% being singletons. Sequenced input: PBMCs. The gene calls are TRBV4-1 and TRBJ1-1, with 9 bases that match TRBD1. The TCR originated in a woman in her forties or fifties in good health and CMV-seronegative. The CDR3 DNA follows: TGCGCCAGCAGCGCCCGGGACAGGGAGGACACTGAAGCTTTCTTT. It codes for CASSARDREDTEAFF.